This T cell receptor (beta chain) was sequenced during a study of T cells after yellow fever vaccination. This clonotype has more than one count but fewer than ten. Making TCR cDNA involved 5'RACE template switching, which added UMIs and a universal primer site. TCRdb re-derived calls from the 5' RACE reads in MiXCR, one entry per CDR3 protein. The repertoire includes 500,000 to 550,000 distinct CDR3 sequences, about a fifth of them detected once, and around 17% sits in the top ten. CDR3 length: 14 amino acids. V lost 6 bases and J lost 0, with 11 bases in between. The germline V gene encodes CDR1 DFQATT and CDR2 SNEGSKA (reference sequence).

This TCR came from a man between 18 and 35 years old who received the YFV17D yellow fever vaccine. Sequenced here: PBMCs, sampled about 20 days after the first yellow fever vaccination. The rearrangement joins TRBV20-1 to TRBJ1-4; D remains ambiguous. The chain's CDR3 is CSAREGATNEKLFF. CDR3 coding DNA: TGCAGTGCCCGGGAGGGAGCAACTAATGAAAAACTGTTTTTT.